This is a list of T cell receptor beta chains from one sample in a study of blood T cells in healthy people across ages. TCRdb fed the 5' RACE reads into MiXCR, producing one record per CDR3 protein. The table lists about a million distinct CDR3 sequences, 51% of them singletons. The sequenced material came from blood. Receptors originate from a woman between 55 and 75 years old in good health. The CDR3 runs from the conserved cysteine through the conserved F or W. The D gene is left open where the match is weak. Expanded clones are given a class, and other clones once, few, many or no size at all.

v_gene	d_gene	j_gene	abundance	len	CDR3aa	CDR3nt
TRBV7-2	.	TRBJ1-5	.	14	CASSLSGNNQPQHF	TGTGCCAGCAGCTTATCGGGAAACAATCAGCCCCAGCATTTT
TRBV7-4	.	TRBJ2-7	.	16	CASSPRGATDTYEQYF	TGTGCCAGCAGCCCCCGAGGGGCTACGGACACATACGAGCAGTACTTC
TRBV28	.	TRBJ2-1	.	14	CASISPPGDNEQFF	TGTGCCAGCATCAGTCCCCCGGGGGACAATGAGCAGTTCTTC
TRBV10-3	TRBD1	TRBJ2-1	.	17	CAIRGNTGASSYNEQFF	TGTGCCATCAGAGGAAACACAGGGGCGAGCTCCTACAATGAGCAGTTCTTC
TRBV9	.	TRBJ1-2	.	15	CASSLDRREGRSYTF	TGTGCCAGCAGCTTGGACCGTCGGGAGGGGAGGAGCTACACCTTC
TRBV7-7	.	TRBJ2-3	few	14	CASSAAGGTDTQYF	TGTGCCAGCAGCGCCGCAGGTGGCACAGATACGCAGTATTTT
TRBV20-1	TRBD1	TRBJ1-2	.	13	CSASPGGDYGYTF	TGCAGTGCCTCTCCAGGGGGCGACTATGGCTACACCTTC
TRBV28	.	TRBJ2-5	.	15	CASSSPGQPPNEQYF	TGTGCCAGCAGTTCACCAGGACAGCCTCCGAATGAGCAGTACTTC
TRBV20-1	TRBD2	TRBJ2-1	.	18	CSAISPTGTSGSNNEQFF	TGCAGTGCTATTAGCCCCACCGGGACTAGCGGGAGCAACAATGAGCAGTTCTTC
TRBV4-1	.	TRBJ1-4	.	13	CASGYRENEKLFF	TGCGCCAGCGGATACAGGGAGAATGAAAAACTGTTTTTT
TRBV7-9	.	TRBJ1-1	.	16	CASSLAEAGAPPGAFF	TGTGCCAGCAGCTTAGCCGAAGCAGGGGCCCCCCCCGGAGCTTTCTTT
TRBV4-1	TRBD1	TRBJ2-4	.	13	CASSPGPDRVKYF	TGCGCCAGCAGCCCAGGGCCCGACAGGGTCAAGTACTTC
TRBV28	.	TRBJ2-7	.	15	CASSLVGTSYNEQYF	TGTGCCAGCAGTTTAGTGGGAACCTCCTACAATGAGCAGTACTTC
TRBV7-2	TRBD2	TRBJ2-1	.	16	CASSSGQGLVGNEQFF	TGTGCCAGCAGCTCAGGCCAGGGACTAGTCGGCAATGAGCAGTTCTTC
TRBV28	TRBD2	TRBJ2-7	.	14	CASLKRGGYYEQYF	TGTGCCAGCCTAAAAAGGGGAGGGTATTACGAGCAGTACTTC
TRBV15	TRBD2	TRBJ2-3	few	16	CATSRELAAGTDTQYF	TGTGCCACCAGCAGAGAACTAGCGGCTGGCACAGATACGCAGTATTTT
TRBV10-3	.	TRBJ2-5	.	16	CAISEPSRGAEETQYF	TGTGCCATCAGTGAGCCGTCGAGGGGGGCTGAAGAGACCCAGTACTTC
TRBV5-4	.	TRBJ2-7	.	12	CASSLFRGEQYF	TGTGCCAGCAGCTTGTTCCGAGGCGAGCAGTACTTC
TRBV5-1	TRBD2	TRBJ2-7	.	14	CAGSLTSGSHEQYF	TGCGCCGGCAGCTTAACCAGCGGGAGCCACGAGCAGTACTTC
TRBV15	.	TRBJ2-7	.	14	CATSRLQPRGEQYF	TGTGCCACCAGCAGACTTCAGCCCCGGGGAGAGCAGTACTTC
TRBV20-1	TRBD2	TRBJ2-4	.	14	CSPSGDLAKNIQYF	TGCAGTCCCAGCGGGGACCTAGCCAAAAACATTCAGTACTTC
TRBV7-9	TRBD1	TRBJ2-1	.	12	CASSWTGGEQFF	TGTGCCAGCAGCTGGACAGGGGGCGAGCAGTTCTTC
TRBV12-3/TRBV12-4	.	TRBJ1-2	few	15	CASSLASTATHGYTF	TGTGCCAGCAGTTTAGCGTCTACAGCTACCCATGGCTACACCTTC
TRBV21-1	.	TRBJ2-7	.	15	CSSSKLIGLMYEQYF	TGTTCCAGCAGCAAATTAATAGGGCTCATGTACGAGCAGTACTTC
TRBV15	.	TRBJ2-5	.	14	CATSRGQPQETQYF	TGTGCCACCAGCAGAGGACAGCCGCAAGAGACCCAGTACTTC
TRBV3-1	TRBD2	TRBJ2-1	.	17	CASRRLNAGGPRNEQFF	TGTGCCAGCAGACGCCTCAACGCGGGAGGGCCTCGCAATGAGCAGTTCTTC
TRBV6-2/TRBV6-3	TRBD1	TRBJ2-1	.	16	CASSSPYGTDYNEQFF	TGTGCCAGCAGTTCTCCCTATGGGACAGACTACAATGAGCAGTTCTTC
TRBV15	.	TRBJ2-7	.	14	CATSRLQLRHEQYF	TGTGCCACCAGCAGACTACAATTGAGACATGAGCAGTACTTC
TRBV6-6	TRBD1	TRBJ1-4	.	14	CASSRWTGQEKLFF	TGTGCCAGCAGCCGATGGACAGGGCAGGAAAAACTGTTTTTT
TRBV27	TRBD1	TRBJ2-5	.	16	CASSLLRSQGPETQYF	TGTGCCAGCAGTCTACTGCGTTCACAGGGGCCAGAGACCCAGTACTTC
TRBV6-5	.	TRBJ2-1	.	16	CASSQLGTLKYNEQFF	TGTGCCAGCAGTCAACTGGGGACTTTGAAGTACAATGAGCAGTTCTTC
TRBV4-3	.	TRBJ1-6	.	15	CASSQDPGQPSPLHF	TGCGCCAGCAGCCAAGATCCCGGACAACCTTCACCCCTCCACTTT
TRBV28	TRBD1	TRBJ2-5	few	13	CASSFRGSVTQYF	TGTGCCAGCAGTTTCAGGGGGTCAGTGACCCAGTACTTC
TRBV14	TRBD1	TRBJ2-2	.	15	CASSRDRTYTGELFF	TGTGCCAGCTCCCGGGACAGGACTTACACCGGGGAGCTGTTTTTT
TRBV27	.	TRBJ2-5	few	12	CASNRPGQTQYF	TGTGCCAGCAACCGACCGGGTCAGACCCAGTACTTC
TRBV10-1	TRBD2	TRBJ2-4	.	14	CASSLSGSNNIQYF	TGCGCCAGCAGCCTTAGCGGGAGTAACAACATTCAGTACTTC
TRBV9	.	TRBJ1-6	.	15	CASSEAWGKDSPLHF	TGTGCCAGCAGCGAAGCTTGGGGGAAGGATTCACCCCTCCACTTT
TRBV15	.	TRBJ2-1	.	14	CATSRDQGGDEQFF	TGTGCCACCAGCCGCGACCAGGGTGGGGATGAGCAGTTCTTC
TRBV7-3	.	TRBJ2-5	.	15	CASSLVGLYQETQYF	TGTGCCAGCAGCCTGGTGGGGCTATACCAAGAGACCCAGTACTTC
TRBV29-1	TRBD1	TRBJ2-7	.	12	CSVRGQVDEQYF	TGCAGCGTGAGAGGACAGGTGGACGAGCAGTACTTC